This T cell receptor (beta chain) stems from a study of cytomegalovirus exposure and HLA in healthy donors. Study-wide background: A prior study identified over 100 million unique TCR beta sequences from about 179 million T cells.

The CDR3 runs 15 residues. The ends were cut back, 1 base at V and 5 bases at J, with 15 bases in the middle. Germline lookup yields CDR1 MNHEY and CDR2 SMNVEV (reference sequence). 60 Vbeta and 13 Jbeta primers were used in PCR. The table came from immunoSEQ multiplex PCR; TCRdb's copy has only in-frame clones and leaves some out. The repertoire has some 78,000 clones, roughly 70% of them found once; the top ten carry about 9.1%. Comments on this clone: Antigen unknown.

Whole-study findings and limits: In vitro assays verified that a few CMV-associated chains recognized CMV antigens specifically. By HLA locus, TCR association rates varied in a later analysis, with DRB1 showing the most and HLA-C the fewest. A prior analysis recorded that most TCR beta V segments were productive about 87% or about 30% of the time.

The sequencing input was PBMCs. This chain connects TRBV27 to TRBJ2-7, with a tentative D call TRBD1 (6 bases). The TCR was taken from a man aged 35 to 55 in good health and CMV-seropositive. This CDR3 reads CASSLLGRGVDEQYF. The CDR3 nucleotides read TGTGCCAGCAGTTTATTGGGCAGGGGAGTCGACGAGCAGTACTTC.